One and the same sample provided the 15 T cell receptor beta chains below, sequenced in a study of shared clonotypes between healthy human individuals. Profiling relied on immunoSEQ multiplex PCR, and the TCRdb table lists in-frame clones only, not all of them. The sample includes under 700,000 clones, 85% to 95% of them seen just once. CD45RO-negative, CCR7-positively selected cells formed the naive CD8 fraction, excluding terminally differentiated effector memory CD45RA+ cells. Sequencing was performed on naive CD8+ T cells sorted from blood. These receptors all come from a woman under 40 in good health.

This clone was seen once. This chain joins TRBV28 and TRBJ2-1; the match to TRBD2 covers 9 bases. The CDR3 consists of 19 residues. Looked up from germline, CDR1 is MDHEN and CDR2 is SYDVKM. V trimming: 5 bases; J trimming: 4 bases; junction bases outside the gene matches: 18. CDR3 DNA: TGTGCCAGCAGTCATAGAAGTCCCCTTTTAGCGGGGGATTACAATGAGCAGTTCTTC. Its protein is CASSHRSPLLAGDYNEQFF.

The rearrangement joins TRBV27 to TRBJ2-7, with D unresolved. The V gene's germline CDR1 is MNHEY and CDR2 SMNVEV (reference sequence). This CDR3 has 17 amino acids. Trimming shortened V by 3 bases and J by 3 bases, and 21 bases separated the two germline ends. This chain's CDR3 is CASSFQASSRPIYEQYF. The CDR3 region has the DNA TGTGCCAGCAGTTTTCAAGCGTCGTCCCGGCCGATCTACGAGCAGTACTTC.

This chain uses TRBV7-9 with TRBJ2-2, with TRBD2 matching 8 bases. J was trimmed by 4 bases and V by 2 bases; bases with no gene match: 3. Germline CDR1 reads SEHNR; CDR2 reads FQNEAQ (reference sequence). The CDR3 is 15 amino acids. The CDR3 DNA reads as TGTGCCAGCAGCTTAAGCGGGAGCCCCACCGGGGAGCTGTTTTTT. It is translated as CASSLSGSPTGELFF.

This rearrangement joins TRBV5-1 to TRBJ1-1; 10 bases map to TRBD1. The CDR3 runs 15 residues. Germline V gene sequence: CDR1 SGHRS, CDR2 YFSETQ. Losses at the gene ends were 0 bases for V and 5 bases for J; bases not matched to a gene: 4. As DNA, the CDR3 is TGCGCCAGCAGCTTGGGACAGGGGGCGCGTACTGAAGCTTTCTTT. Protein sequence: CASSLGQGARTEAFF.

The chain has TRBV11-1 and TRBJ2-4, with 9 positions matching TRBD1. Looked up from germline, CDR1 is SGHAT and CDR2 is FQDESV (reference sequence). V shed 5 bases, J shed 5 bases, and the junction held 13 bases outside the gene matches. This CDR3 is built from 17 residues. The CDR3 coding sequence is TGTGCCAGCAGCCCTACGGGGGACAGGGAGTATCAAAACATTCAGTACTTC. The encoded protein is CASSPTGDREYQNIQYF.

This chain connects TRBV21-1 to TRBJ2-7; the table's D gene call, TRBD2, was not cross checked with the DNA. TRBV21-1 is an annotated pseudogene. The CDR3 has 16 residues. CDR3 sequence (DNA): TGTGCCAGCAGCCCCTATTCGGGGGAGGACCACTACGAGCAGTACTTC. Its translation: CASSPYSGEDHYEQYF.

This chain connects TRBV9 to TRBJ2-2; D unclear. The CDR3 has 13 residues. V gave up 3 bases and J gave up 4 bases, with 7 bases separating them. CDR1 is SGDLS and CDR2 is YYNGEE in the germline V gene. In DNA form, the CDR3 reads TGTGCCAGCAGCGCCCCTGGCACCGGGGAGCTGTTTTTT. It translates to CASSAPGTGELFF.

V usage is TRBV19 and J usage is TRBJ2-5; D tentatively fits TRBD1 or TRBD2 (5 bases each). The CDR3 is 13 residues long. The germline V and J ends were trimmed by 6 bases and 1 base, with 9 bases remaining between them. Per germline, CDR1 LNHDA and CDR2 SQIVND (reference sequence). DNA for the CDR3: TGTGCCAGTAGGGGGGTCTCCCAAGAGACCCAGTACTTC. Its translation is CASRGVSQETQYF. Full variable domain (remainder filled in from reference TRBV19 and TRBJ2-5): DGGITQSPKYLFRKEGQNVTLSCEQNLNHDAMYWYRQDPGQGLRLIYYSQIVNDFQKGDIAEGYSVSREKKESFPLTVTSAQKNPTAFYLCASRGVSQETQYFGPGTRLLVL.

The chain recombines TRBV4-1 with TRBJ2-2, with D possibly TRBD1 on 6 matching bases. Germline CDR1 is MGHRA and CDR2 is YSYEKL. This CDR3 region has 16 residues. Trimming shortened V by 4 bases and J by 4 bases, and 16 bases separated the two germline ends. CDR3 in DNA: TGCGCCAGCAGCCTCAATGCACAGGGCGCCACCGGGGAGCTGTTTTTT. Amino acid sequence: CASSLNAQGATGELFF.

The V and J genes are TRBV4-1 and TRBJ1-2, with D unclear. V dropped 1 base and J dropped 5 bases, with 14 bases sitting between them. CDR1 MGHRA and CDR2 YSYEKL come from the germline V gene. This CDR3 has 15 residues. The CDR3 coding sequence is TGCGCCAGCAGCCAAGTCCATGTCCGGCCATATGGCTACACCTTC. Protein product: CASSQVHVRPYGYTF.

On this clone itself: The junction shows a germline mismatch at one end, possibly a read error. V usage is TRBV7-9 and J usage is TRBJ2-5; the D gene could be TRBD1 or TRBD2 (5 bases each). The V gene's germline CDR1 is SEHNR and CDR2 FQNEAQ (reference sequence). CDR3 length: 11 amino acids. This CDR3 is CASSTYGTPNF. In DNA, the CDR3 is TGTGCCAGCAGCACCTACGGGACCCCGAACTTC.

V usage is TRBV4-2 and J usage is TRBJ1-5; D ambiguous. Germline-derived CDR1 and CDR2 are LGHNA and YNFKEQ. Between the trimmed V and J ends, which lost 0 bases and 2 bases, there was a span of 8 bases. The CDR3 loop spans 15 amino acids. The CDR3 is CASSQDRQGNQPQHF. The CDR3 coding sequence is TGTGCCAGCAGCCAAGATCGGCAGGGCAATCAGCCCCAGCATTTT.

J is TRBJ1-2 and V is TRBV28; D gene uncertain. The CDR3 is 16 residues long. The germline V gene has CDR1 MDHEN and CDR2 SYDVKM. V was cut by 2 bases and J by 7 bases, with 20 bases left in between. The DNA of the CDR3 is TGTGCCAGCAGTTTAACCCCCTCCGGCTCGCCGGGTGGCTACACCTTC. Protein: CASSLTPSGSPGGYTF.

The gene calls are TRBV7-6 and TRBJ2-5; TRBD2 agrees at 12 bases. TRBJ2-7 explains the end of the DNA better; the J call may be wrong. Germline CDR1 and CDR2: SGHVS and FNYEAQ. This CDR3 has 15 amino acids. The CDR3 DNA reads as TGTGCCAGCAGCCCTACTAGCGGGAGGCCCGGCGAGCAGTACTTC. This gives the protein CASSPTSGRPGEQYF.

The rearrangement links TRBV25-1 to TRBJ2-3; no clear D gene. Between the trimmed V and J ends, which lost 8 bases and 4 bases, there was a span of 10 bases. Germline loops: CDR1 MGHDK, CDR2 SYGVNS. CDR3 length equals 12 residues. The CDR3 reads CASGPSADTQYF. For the CDR3, the DNA is TGTGCCAGCGGCCCGTCGGCAGATACGCAGTATTTT.